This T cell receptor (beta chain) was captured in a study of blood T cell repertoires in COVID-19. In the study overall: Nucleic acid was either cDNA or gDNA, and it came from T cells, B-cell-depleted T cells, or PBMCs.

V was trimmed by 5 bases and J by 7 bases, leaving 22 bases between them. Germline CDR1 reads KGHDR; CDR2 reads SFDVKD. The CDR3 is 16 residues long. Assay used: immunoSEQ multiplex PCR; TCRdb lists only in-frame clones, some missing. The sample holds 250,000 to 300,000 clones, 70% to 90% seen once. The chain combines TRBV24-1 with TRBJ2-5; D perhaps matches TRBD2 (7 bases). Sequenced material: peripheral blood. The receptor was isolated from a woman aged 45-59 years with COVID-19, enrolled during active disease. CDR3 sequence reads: CATSVSSGRQDATQYF. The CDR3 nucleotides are TGTGCCACCAGTGTAAGTAGCGGGCGACAGGATGCGACCCAGTACTTC.